The T cell receptor (beta chain) under discussion was sequenced for a study of T cell responses to AZD1222 COVID-19 vaccine. The CDR3 loop spans 17 amino acids. Libraries were prepared by immunoSEQ multiplex PCR; TCRdb keeps only in-frame clonotypes and omits some of them. The sample holds 20,000 to 25,000 clones; around 82% are singletons and the top ten take roughly 40%. Remarks on this clone: Its target is not known.

Findings of the study overall: After the peak T cell response, and only then, were repertoires sampled.

The rearrangement links TRBV21-1 to TRBJ2-3; the DNA was not compared with TRBD2, the D call given in the table. TRBV21-1 is an annotated pseudogene. The sequence came from an adult in good health. The sequences come from peripheral blood, collected on day 0 of AZD1222 vaccination. CDR3: CASSALLTSGSTDTQYF. DNA for the CDR3: TGTGCCAGCAGCGCCTTATTGACTAGCGGGAGCACAGATACGCAGTATTTT.